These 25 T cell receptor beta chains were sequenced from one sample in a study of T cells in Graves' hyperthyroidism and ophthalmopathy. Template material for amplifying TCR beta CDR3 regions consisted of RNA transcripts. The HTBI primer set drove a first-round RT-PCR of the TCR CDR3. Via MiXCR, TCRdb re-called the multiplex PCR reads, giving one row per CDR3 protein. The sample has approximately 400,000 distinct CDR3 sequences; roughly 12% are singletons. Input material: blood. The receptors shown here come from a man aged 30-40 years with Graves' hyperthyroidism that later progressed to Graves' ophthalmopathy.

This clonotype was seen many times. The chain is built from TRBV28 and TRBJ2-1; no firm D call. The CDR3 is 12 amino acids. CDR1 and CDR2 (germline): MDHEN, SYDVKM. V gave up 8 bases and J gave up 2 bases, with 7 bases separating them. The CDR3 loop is CASGVTYNEQFF. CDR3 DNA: TGTGCCAGCGGGGTAACCTACAATGAGCAGTTCTTC.

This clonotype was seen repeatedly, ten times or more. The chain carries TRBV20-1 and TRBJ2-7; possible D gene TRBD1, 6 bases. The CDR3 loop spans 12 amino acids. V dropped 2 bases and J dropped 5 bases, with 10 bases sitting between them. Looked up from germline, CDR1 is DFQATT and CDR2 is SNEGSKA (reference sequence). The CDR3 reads CSARSDSHEQYF. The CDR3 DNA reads TGCAGTGCTAGATCGGACAGTCACGAGCAGTACTTC.

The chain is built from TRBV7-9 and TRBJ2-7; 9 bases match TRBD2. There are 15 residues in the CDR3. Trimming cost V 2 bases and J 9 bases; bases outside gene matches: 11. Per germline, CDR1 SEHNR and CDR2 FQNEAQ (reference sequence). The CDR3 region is CASSLLTSGLHGQYF. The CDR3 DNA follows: TGTGCCAGCAGCTTACTAACTAGCGGGCTACACGGGCAGTACTTC.

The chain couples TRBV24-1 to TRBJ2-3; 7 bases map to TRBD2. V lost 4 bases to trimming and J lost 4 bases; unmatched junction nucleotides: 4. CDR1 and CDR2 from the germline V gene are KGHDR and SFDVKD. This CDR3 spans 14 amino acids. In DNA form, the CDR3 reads TGTGCCACCAGTGACACGGGAGGTGCAGATACGCAGTATTTT. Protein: CATSDTGGADTQYF.

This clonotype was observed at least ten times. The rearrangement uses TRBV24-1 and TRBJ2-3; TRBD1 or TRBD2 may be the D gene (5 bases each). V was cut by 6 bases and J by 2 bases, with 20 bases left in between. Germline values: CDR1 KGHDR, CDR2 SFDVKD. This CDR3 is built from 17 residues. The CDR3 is CATSSPIPGLATDTQYF. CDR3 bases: TGTGCCACCAGTTCTCCCATCCCGGGGCTAGCCACAGATACGCAGTATTTT.

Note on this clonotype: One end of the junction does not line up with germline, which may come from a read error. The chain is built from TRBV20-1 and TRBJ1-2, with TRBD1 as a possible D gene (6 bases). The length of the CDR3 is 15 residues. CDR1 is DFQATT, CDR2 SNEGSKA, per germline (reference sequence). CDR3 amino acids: CSARPSRGLGYGYIF. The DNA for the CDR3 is TGCAGTGCTAGGCCCTCCAGGGGACTTGGTTATGGCTACATCTTC.

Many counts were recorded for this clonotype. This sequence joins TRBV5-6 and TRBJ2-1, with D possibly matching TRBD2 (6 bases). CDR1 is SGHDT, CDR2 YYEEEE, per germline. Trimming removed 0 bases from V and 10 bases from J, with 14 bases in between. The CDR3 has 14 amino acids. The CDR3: CASSLVGPGVEQFF. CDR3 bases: TGTGCCAGCAGCTTGGTGGGTCCGGGGGTCGAGCAGTTCTTC.

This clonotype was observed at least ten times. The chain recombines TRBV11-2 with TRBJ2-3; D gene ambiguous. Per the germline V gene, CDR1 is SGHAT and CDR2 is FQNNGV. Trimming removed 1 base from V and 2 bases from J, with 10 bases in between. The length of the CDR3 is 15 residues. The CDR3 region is CASSLVTGLTDTQYF. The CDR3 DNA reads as TGTGCCAGCAGCTTAGTTACGGGCCTCACAGATACGCAGTATTTT. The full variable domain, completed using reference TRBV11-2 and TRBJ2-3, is EAGVAQSPRYKIIEKRQSVAFWCNPISGHATLYWYQQILGQGPKLLIQFQNNGVVDDSQLPKDRFSAERLKGVDSTLKIQPAKLEDSAVYLCASSLVTGLTDTQYFGPGTRLTVL.

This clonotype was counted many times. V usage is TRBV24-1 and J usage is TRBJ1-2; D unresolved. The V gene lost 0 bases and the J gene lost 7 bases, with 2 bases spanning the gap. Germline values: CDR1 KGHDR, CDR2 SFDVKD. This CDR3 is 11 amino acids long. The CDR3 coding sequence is TGTGCCACCAGTGATTTGTTTGGCTACACCTTC. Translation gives CATSDLFGYTF.

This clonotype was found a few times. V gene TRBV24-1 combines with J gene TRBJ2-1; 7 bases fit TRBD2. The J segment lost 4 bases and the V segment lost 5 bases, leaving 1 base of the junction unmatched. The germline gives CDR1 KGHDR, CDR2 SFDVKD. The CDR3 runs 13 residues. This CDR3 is CATSGGGYNEQFF. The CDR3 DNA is TGTGCCACCAGTGGGGGGGGATACAATGAGCAGTTCTTC.

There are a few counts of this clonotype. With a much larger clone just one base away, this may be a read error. The CDR3 sequence: CASSMTGAYEKLFF. CDR3 bases: TGTGCCAGCAGCATGACAGGGGCTTATGAAAAACTGTTTTTT. The chain uses TRBV2 and TRBJ1-4; TRBD1 aligns across 8 bases. Per the germline V gene, CDR1 is SNHLY and CDR2 is FYNNEI. V trimming: 6 bases; J trimming: 6 bases; junction bases outside the gene matches: 6. CDR3 size: 14 residues.

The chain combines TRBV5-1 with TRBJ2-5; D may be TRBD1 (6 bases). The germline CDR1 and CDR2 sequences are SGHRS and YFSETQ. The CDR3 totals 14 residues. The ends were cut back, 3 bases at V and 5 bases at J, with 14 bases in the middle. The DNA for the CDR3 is TGCGCCAGCAGCTCGGTACAGGGTTGGGAGACCCAGTACTTC. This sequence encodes CASSSVQGWETQYF.

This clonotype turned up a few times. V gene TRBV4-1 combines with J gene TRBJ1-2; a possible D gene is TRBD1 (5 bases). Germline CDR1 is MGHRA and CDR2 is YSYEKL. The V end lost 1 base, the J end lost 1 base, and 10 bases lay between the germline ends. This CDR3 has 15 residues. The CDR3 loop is CASSQGGGSNYGYTF. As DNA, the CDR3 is TGCGCCAGCAGCCAAGGTGGGGGGAGTAACTATGGCTACACCTTC.

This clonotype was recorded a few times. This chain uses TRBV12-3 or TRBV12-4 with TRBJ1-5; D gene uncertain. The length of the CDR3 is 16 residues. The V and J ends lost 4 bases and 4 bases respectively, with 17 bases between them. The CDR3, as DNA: TGTGCCAGCAGTTCTGGGCCTTCCCGTCTTAATCAGCCCCAGCATTTT. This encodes CASSSGPSRLNQPQHF.

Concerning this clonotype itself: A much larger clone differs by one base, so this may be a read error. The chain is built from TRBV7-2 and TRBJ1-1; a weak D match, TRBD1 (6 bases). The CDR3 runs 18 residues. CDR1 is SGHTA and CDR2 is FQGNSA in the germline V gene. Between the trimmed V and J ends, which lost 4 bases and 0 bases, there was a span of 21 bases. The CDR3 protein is CASSWSRAGEIMNTEAFF. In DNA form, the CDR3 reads TGTGCCAGCAGCTGGAGCCGGGCAGGGGAAATTATGAACACTGAAGCTTTCTTT.

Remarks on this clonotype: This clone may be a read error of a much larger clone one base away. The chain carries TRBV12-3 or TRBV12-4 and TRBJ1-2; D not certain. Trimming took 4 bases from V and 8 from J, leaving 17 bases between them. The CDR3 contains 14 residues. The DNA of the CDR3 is TGTGCCAGCAGTTACCCCACGAAATCGCCAGGCTACACCTTC. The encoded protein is CASSYPTKSPGYTF.

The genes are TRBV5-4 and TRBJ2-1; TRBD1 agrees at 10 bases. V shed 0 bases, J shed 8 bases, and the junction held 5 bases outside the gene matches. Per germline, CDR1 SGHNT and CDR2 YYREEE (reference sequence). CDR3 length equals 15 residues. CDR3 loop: CASSLGTGGGDEQFF. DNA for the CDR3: TGTGCCAGCAGCTTGGGGACAGGGGGAGGAGATGAGCAGTTCTTC.

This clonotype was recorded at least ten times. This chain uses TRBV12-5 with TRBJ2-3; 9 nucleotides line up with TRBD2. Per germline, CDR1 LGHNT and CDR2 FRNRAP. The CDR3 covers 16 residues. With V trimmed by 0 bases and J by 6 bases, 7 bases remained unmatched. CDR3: CASGLVIRGGADTQYF. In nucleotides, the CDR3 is TGTGCTAGTGGTTTGGTAATTCGCGGGGGGGCGGATACGCAGTATTTT.

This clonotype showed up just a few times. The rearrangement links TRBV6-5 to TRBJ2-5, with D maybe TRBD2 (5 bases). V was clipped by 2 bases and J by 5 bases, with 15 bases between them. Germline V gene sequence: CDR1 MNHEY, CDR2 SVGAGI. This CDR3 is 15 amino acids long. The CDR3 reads CASSYERGVLETQYF. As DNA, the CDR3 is TGTGCCAGCAGTTACGAACGGGGAGTATTGGAGACCCAGTACTTC.

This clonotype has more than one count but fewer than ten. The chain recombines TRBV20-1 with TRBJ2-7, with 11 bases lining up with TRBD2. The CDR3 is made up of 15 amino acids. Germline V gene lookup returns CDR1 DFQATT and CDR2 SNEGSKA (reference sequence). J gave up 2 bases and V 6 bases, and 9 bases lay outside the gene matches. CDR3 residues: CSASTSGGRTYEQYF. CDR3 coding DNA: TGCAGTGCATCCACTAGCGGGGGAAGAACCTACGAGCAGTACTTC.

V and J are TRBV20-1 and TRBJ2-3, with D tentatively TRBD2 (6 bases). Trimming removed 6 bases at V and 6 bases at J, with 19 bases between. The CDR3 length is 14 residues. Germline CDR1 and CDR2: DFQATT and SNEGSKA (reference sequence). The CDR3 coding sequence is TGCAGTGCCCGAGAGGTAGCGGTCTACGATACGCAGTATTTT. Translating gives CSAREVAVYDTQYF.

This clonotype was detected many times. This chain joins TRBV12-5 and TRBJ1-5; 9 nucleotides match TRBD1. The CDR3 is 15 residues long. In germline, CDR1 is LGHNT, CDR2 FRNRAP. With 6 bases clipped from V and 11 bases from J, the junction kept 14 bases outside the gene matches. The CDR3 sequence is CASGQDRGTGSSQHF. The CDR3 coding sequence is TGTGCTAGTGGCCAAGACAGGGGGACTGGTTCGTCCCAGCATTTT.

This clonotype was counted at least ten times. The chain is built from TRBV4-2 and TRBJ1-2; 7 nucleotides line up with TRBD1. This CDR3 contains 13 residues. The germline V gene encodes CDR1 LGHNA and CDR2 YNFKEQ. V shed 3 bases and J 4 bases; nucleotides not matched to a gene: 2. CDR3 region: CASSQTGTYGYTF. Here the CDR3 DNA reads TGTGCCAGCAGCCAGACAGGGACCTATGGCTACACCTTC.

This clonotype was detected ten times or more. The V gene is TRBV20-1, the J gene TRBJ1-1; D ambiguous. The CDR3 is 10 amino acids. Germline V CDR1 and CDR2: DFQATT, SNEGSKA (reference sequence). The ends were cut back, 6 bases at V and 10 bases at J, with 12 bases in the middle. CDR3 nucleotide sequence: TGCAGTGCCTGGGCCTACACAGCTTTCTTT. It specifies CSAWAYTAFF.

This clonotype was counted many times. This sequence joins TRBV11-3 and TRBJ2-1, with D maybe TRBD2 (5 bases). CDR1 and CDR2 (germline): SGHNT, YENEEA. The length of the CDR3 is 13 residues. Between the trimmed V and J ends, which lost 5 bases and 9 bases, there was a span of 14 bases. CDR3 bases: TGTGCCAGCAGCCCCACTAGGGCCAGTGAGCAGTTCTTC. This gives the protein CASSPTRASEQFF. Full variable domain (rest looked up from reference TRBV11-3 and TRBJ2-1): EAGVVQSPRYKIIEKKQPVAFWCNPISGHNTLYWYLQNLGQGPELLIRYENEEAVDDSQLPKDRFSAERLKGVDSTLKIQPAELGDSAVYLCASSPTRASEQFFGPGTRLTVL.